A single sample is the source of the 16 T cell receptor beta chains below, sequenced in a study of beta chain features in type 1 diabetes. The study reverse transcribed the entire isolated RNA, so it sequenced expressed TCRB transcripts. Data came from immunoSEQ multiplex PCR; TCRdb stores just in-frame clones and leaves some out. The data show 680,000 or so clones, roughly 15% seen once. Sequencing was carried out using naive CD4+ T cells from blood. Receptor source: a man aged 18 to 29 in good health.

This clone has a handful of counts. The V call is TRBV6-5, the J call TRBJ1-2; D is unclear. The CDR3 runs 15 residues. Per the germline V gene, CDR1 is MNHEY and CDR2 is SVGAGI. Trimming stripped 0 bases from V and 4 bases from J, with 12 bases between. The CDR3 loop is CASSYSSGSIYGYTF. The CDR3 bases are TGTGCCAGCAGTTACTCTAGCGGCAGCATCTATGGCTACACCTTC.

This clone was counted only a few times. The CDR3 nucleotides are TGTGCCAGCTCGGAGACAATCCCTAAAGGCTACACCTTC. This translates into CASSETIPKGYTF. The chain employs TRBV18 and TRBJ1-2; D gene uncertain. V was clipped by 6 bases and J by 8 bases, with 16 bases between them. The CDR3 spans 13 residues. Germline CDR1 KGHSH, CDR2 LQKENI.

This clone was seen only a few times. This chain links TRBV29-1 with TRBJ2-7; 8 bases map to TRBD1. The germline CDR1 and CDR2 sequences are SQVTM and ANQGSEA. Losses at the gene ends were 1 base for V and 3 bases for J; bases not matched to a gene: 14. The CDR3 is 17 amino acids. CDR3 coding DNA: TGCAGCGTTGAAGGGGCAGGGGGCATAGGAGGAAGCTACGAGCAGTACTTC. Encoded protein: CSVEGAGGIGGSYEQYF.

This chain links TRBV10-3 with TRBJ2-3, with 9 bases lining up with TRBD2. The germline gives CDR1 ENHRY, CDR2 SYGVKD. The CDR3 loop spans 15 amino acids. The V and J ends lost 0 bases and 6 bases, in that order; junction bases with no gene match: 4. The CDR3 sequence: CAISESAGGPDTQYF. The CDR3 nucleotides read TGTGCCATCAGTGAGTCCGCGGGGGGGCCTGATACGCAGTATTTT.

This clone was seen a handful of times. The CDR3 reads CSIQGLGGNTIYF. CDR3 sequence (DNA): TGCAGCATACAGGGGTTGGGTGGAAACACCATATATTTT. This chain links TRBV29-1 with TRBJ1-3, with 7 bases identical to TRBD1. Germline V gene sequence: CDR1 SQVTM, CDR2 ANQGSEA. V trimming: 8 bases; J trimming: 3 bases; junction bases outside the gene matches: 7. CDR3 length equals 13 residues.

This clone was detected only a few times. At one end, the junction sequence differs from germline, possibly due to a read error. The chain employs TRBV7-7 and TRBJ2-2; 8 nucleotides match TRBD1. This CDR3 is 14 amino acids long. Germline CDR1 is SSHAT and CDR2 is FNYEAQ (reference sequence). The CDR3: CASSFRGRTGELFF. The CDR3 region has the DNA TGTGCTAGCAGCTTCAGGGGGCGCACCGGGGAGCTGTTTTTT.

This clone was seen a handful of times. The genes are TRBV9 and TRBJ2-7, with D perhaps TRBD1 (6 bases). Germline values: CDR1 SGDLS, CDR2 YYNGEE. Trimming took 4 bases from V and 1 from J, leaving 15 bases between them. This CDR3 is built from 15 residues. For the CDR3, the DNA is TGTGCCAGCAGCTTTCACCCTACAGGGTCCTACGAGCAGTACTTC. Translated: CASSFHPTGSYEQYF.

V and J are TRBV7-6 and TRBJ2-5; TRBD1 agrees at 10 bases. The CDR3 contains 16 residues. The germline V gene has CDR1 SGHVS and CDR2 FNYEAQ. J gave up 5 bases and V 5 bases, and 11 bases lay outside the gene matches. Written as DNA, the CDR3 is TGTGCCAGCAGCCCGAGACAGGGGGCGAAGGTGGAGACCCAGTACTTC. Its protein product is CASSPRQGAKVETQYF.

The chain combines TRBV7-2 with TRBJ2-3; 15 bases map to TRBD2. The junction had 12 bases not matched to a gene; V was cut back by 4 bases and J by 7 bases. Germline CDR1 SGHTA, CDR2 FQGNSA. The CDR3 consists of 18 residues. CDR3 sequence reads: CASSSGTSGRYPHNTQYF. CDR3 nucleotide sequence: TGTGCCAGCAGCTCCGGGACTAGCGGGAGGTACCCACACAATACGCAGTATTTT.

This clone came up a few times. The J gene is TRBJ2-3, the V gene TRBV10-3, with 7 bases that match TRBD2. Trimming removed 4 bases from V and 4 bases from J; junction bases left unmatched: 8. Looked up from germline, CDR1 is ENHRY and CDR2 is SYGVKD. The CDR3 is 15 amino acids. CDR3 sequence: CAISAGGTASDTQYF. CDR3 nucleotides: TGTGCCATCAGTGCCGGGGGGACGGCGTCAGATACGCAGTATTTT.

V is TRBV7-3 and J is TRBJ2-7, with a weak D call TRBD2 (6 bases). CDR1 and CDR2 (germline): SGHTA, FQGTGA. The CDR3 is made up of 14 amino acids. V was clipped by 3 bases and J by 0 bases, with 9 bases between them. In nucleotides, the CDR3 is TGTGCCAGCAGCTTCCGGGAGCCCTCCTACGAGCAGTACTTC. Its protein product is CASSFREPSYEQYF.

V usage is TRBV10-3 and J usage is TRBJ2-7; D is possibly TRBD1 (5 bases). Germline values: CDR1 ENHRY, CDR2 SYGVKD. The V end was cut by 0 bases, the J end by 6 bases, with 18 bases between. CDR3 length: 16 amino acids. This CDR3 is CAISESSFGARLEQYF. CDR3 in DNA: TGTGCCATCAGTGAGTCGTCGTTTGGGGCCAGGCTCGAGCAGTACTTC.

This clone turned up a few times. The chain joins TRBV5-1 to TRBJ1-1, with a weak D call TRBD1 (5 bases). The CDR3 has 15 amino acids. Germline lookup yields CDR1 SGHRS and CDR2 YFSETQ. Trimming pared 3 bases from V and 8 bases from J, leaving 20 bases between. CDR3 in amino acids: CASSWGVEVRPEAFF. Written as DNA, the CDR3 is TGCGCCAGCAGCTGGGGGGTAGAGGTCCGACCAGAAGCTTTCTTT.

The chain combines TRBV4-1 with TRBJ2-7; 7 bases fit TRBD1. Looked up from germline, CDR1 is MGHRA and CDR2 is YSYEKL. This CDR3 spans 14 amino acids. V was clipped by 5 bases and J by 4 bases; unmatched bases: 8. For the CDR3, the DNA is TGCGCCAGCAGCGTACGGGACAGCAATTACGAGCAGTACTTC. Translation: CASSVRDSNYEQYF.

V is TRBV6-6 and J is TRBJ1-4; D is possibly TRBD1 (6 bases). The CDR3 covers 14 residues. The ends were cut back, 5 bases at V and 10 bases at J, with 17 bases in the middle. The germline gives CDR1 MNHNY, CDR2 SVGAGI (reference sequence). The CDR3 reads CASSPLPEGGKLFF. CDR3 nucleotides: TGTGCCAGCAGTCCCCTTCCGGAGGGGGGAAAACTGTTTTTT.

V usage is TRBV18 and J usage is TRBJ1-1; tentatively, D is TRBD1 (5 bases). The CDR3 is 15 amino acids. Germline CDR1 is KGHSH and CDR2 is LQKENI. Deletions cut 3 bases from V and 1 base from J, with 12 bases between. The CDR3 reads CASSPQLQGNTEAFF. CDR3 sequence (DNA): TGTGCCAGCTCACCGCAACTTCAGGGGAACACTGAAGCTTTCTTT. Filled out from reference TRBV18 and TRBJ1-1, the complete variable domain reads NAGVMQNPRHLVRRRGQEARLRCSPMKGHSHVYWYRQLPEEGLKFMVYLQKENIIDESGMPKERFSAEFPKEGPSILRIQQVVRGDSAAYFCASSPQLQGNTEAFFGQGTRLTVV.